This T cell receptor (beta chain) was sequenced in a study of early T cells in non-severe SARS-CoV-2 infection. Study at large: Bulk RNA from unsorted whole blood was sequenced; chains were unpaired.

CDR1 SGHTA and CDR2 FQGNSA come from the germline V gene. CDR3 length: 14 residues. V dropped 5 bases and J dropped 4; count of bases not matched to a gene: 8. Findings and limits, study-wide: VDJdb-based annotation leaned toward anti-spike CD8 responses and missed private and CD4 specificities.

A remark on this clonotype: Its cognate antigen is unknown.

Attached unique molecular identifiers marked individual cDNA molecules. One entry per CDR3 protein, called by TCRdb with MiXCR from the 5' RACE reads. Found here are around 67,000 distinct CDR3 sequences, over 9.5% of them singletons; the top ten hold 5% to 6.5%. This clonotype originated in an adult who was a healthcare worker with PCR-confirmed SARS-CoV-2 infection or an uninfected control (not recorded which). The sample was whole blood. The chain recombines TRBV7-2 with TRBJ2-7, with 7 bases lining up with TRBD2. In DNA form, the CDR3 reads TGTGCCAGCAGCCCCAGTCTAGCGGCATACGAGCAGTACTTC. Protein sequence: CASSPSLAAYEQYF.